Here is one T cell receptor (beta chain) with its context. Antigen: not known. This sample is part of a study of blood T cells in healthy people across ages. Points from the study as a whole: Significant beta diversity loss was already apparent by age approximately 36, declining roughly linearly.

The V and J ends lost 5 bases and 4 bases respectively, with 15 bases between them. CDR3 length equals 15 residues. The germline V gene has CDR1 MGHRA and CDR2 YSYEKL. Sample-barcoded 5' priming and a J-beta primer mix drove a second PCR of 7 to 11 cycles. TCRdb recomputed calls from the 5' RACE reads with MiXCR, one row per CDR3 protein. The table records 1.2 million to 1.5 million distinct CDR3 sequences, approximately 63% of them present only once. There were healthy Caucasian individuals from Russia, aged roughly 6 to 100, serving as donors. The rearrangement uses TRBV4-1 and TRBJ2-1, with D tentatively TRBD1 or TRBD2 (6 bases each). Material: blood. The receptor was derived from a man aged 18 to 35 in good health. The CDR3, as DNA: TGCGCCAGCAGCGATACGGGGGCTATATACAATGAGCAGTTCTTC. Its translation: CASSDTGAIYNEQFF.